Below are 30 T cell receptor beta chains sequenced from a single sample in a study of shared clonotypes between healthy human individuals. CD8 cells classed as naive were CD45RO-negative and positively selected for CCR7, excluding terminally differentiated effector memory CD45RA+ cells. Only in-frame clones appear in the TCRdb table, and some are missing; sequencing was by immunoSEQ multiplex PCR. This table has around 2,000,000 clones, about 93% appearing once. The sequenced material came from naive CD8+ T cells from PBMCs. The receptors were sampled from a man aged 18 to 30 in good health. Some clones in this sample may be carry-over from other donors' samples.

This clone has a single count. This CDR3 reads CASSHITGQVYNEQFF. The CDR3 coding sequence is TGCGCCAGCAGCCACATAACGGGACAAGTTTACAATGAGCAGTTCTTC. The chain has TRBV4-1 and TRBJ2-1, with D maybe TRBD1 (6 bases). V dropped 3 bases and J dropped 4 bases, with 16 bases sitting between them. CDR1 is MGHRA and CDR2 is YSYEKL in the germline V gene. The CDR3 runs 16 residues.

This clone is a singleton in its sample. The rearrangement joins TRBV10-3 to TRBJ2-5; TRBD2 might be the D (5 bases). From germline, CDR1 is ENHRY and CDR2 SYGVKD. V lost 2 bases to trimming and J lost 2 bases, with 12 bases between them. This CDR3 has 15 residues. In nucleotides, the CDR3 is TGTGCCATCAGTGAGGCCCGTCCGGGGCAAGAGACCCAGTACTTC. Protein: CAISEARPGQETQYF.

The sample holds one count of this clone. This chain links TRBV25-1 with TRBJ1-1; 7 positions match TRBD1. Unmatched junction bases numbered 7, after V lost 6 bases and J lost 0 bases. The CDR3 is made up of 15 amino acids. Germline CDR1 MGHDK, CDR2 SYGVNS. The CDR3 sequence: CASRPGGTMNTEAFF. For the CDR3, the DNA is TGTGCCAGCAGGCCAGGGGGGACCATGAACACTGAAGCTTTCTTT.

The rearrangement joins TRBV27 to TRBJ1-5, with D unresolved. Germline V gene lookup returns CDR1 MNHEY and CDR2 SMNVEV (reference sequence). The CDR3 runs to 15 residues. Trimming stripped 6 bases from V and 0 bases from J, with 12 bases between. CDR3 loop: CASRIIPYSNQPQHF. The CDR3 DNA reads as TGTGCCAGCAGAATAATCCCTTATAGCAATCAGCCCCAGCATTTT.

V usage is TRBV9 and J usage is TRBJ2-5, with TRBD1 matching 10 bases. Per the germline V gene, CDR1 is SGDLS and CDR2 is YYNGEE. Trimming removed 1 base from V and 0 bases from J; junction bases left unmatched: 9. The CDR3 length is 18 residues. CDR3 coding DNA: TGTGCCAGCAGCGTAACCGGGACAGGGGACCCGTACCAAGAGACCCAGTACTTC. It is translated as CASSVTGTGDPYQETQYF.

This clone was observed a single time. This sequence joins TRBV5-6 and TRBJ1-2; D uncertain. Germline V gene data show CDR1 as SGHDT and CDR2 as YYEEEE. The CDR3 runs to 14 residues. Deletions cut 0 bases from V and 5 bases from J, with 11 bases between. The CDR3 spells CASSLAGPLYGYTF. In nucleotides, the CDR3 is TGTGCCAGCAGCTTGGCCGGGCCCCTATATGGCTACACCTTC. The variable domain in full, with the rest retrieved from reference TRBV5-6 and TRBJ1-2, is DAGVTQSPTHLIKTRGQQVTLRCSPKSGHDTVSWYQQALGQGPQFIFQYYEEEERQRGNFPDRFSGHQFPNYSSELNVNALLLGDSALYLCASSLAGPLYGYTFGSGTRLTVV.

In DNA, the CDR3 is TGTGCCATCAGTGGAGGCCCCGGCGGTGCTGGAAACACCATATATTTT. Its translation is CAISGGPGGAGNTIYF. V usage is TRBV10-3 and J usage is TRBJ1-3; D is undetermined. This CDR3 is built from 16 residues. The V end was cut by 4 bases, the J end by 2 bases, with 15 bases between. Per the germline V gene, CDR1 is ENHRY and CDR2 is SYGVKD.

The table lists this clone with a count of one. A much more abundant neighbour one base away suggests this may be a read error. The DNA of the CDR3 is TGTGCCAGCAGCTGGGATAGCTCCTACGAGCAGTACTTC. It yields the protein CASSWDSSYEQYF. The V gene is TRBV11-1, the J gene TRBJ2-7; D gene unclear. From germline, CDR1 is SGHAT and CDR2 FQDESV (reference sequence). Trimming pared 4 bases from V and 0 bases from J, leaving 7 bases between. CDR3 length: 13 residues.

This chain joins TRBV13 and TRBJ2-7; 11 bases map to TRBD1. The CDR3 spans 16 residues. Germline values: CDR1 PRHDT, CDR2 FYEKMQ (reference sequence). With 1 base clipped from V and 0 bases from J, the junction kept 2 bases outside the gene matches. This chain's CDR3 is CASSLAGTGGSYEQYF. CDR3 nucleotide sequence: TGTGCCAGCAGCTTAGCCGGGACAGGGGGCTCCTACGAGCAGTACTTC.

This clone was seen only once. This chain links TRBV14 with TRBJ2-7, with D possibly being TRBD2 (6 bases). Germline V gives CDR1 SGHDN, CDR2 FVKESK. The CDR3 is 13 amino acids. V shed 8 bases and J shed 1 base, with 12 bases lying between them. CDR3 nucleotides: TGTGCCAGCGGGCAGCGGGCGTCCTACGAGCAGTACTTC. Amino acids: CASGQRASYEQYF.

The V gene is TRBV27, the J gene TRBJ2-1, with TRBD2 matching 9 bases. After removal of 7 bases from V and 2 bases from J, the junction contained 6 bases not matched to a gene. Germline assignment: CDR1 MNHEY and CDR2 SMNVEV (reference sequence). The CDR3 extends over 15 amino acids. The CDR3 DNA follows: TGTGCCAGCATAGGAGGACTAGCGCCCTACAATGAGCAGTTCTTC. It encodes CASIGGLAPYNEQFF.

This clone was counted only a few times. J is TRBJ1-1 and V is TRBV4-2, with D uncertain. The germline V gene encodes CDR1 LGHNA and CDR2 YNFKEQ. The CDR3 is 16 amino acids. V lost 1 base to trimming and J lost 1 base, with 13 bases between them. CDR3 amino acids: CASSQVIPGQNTEAFF. As DNA, the CDR3 is TGTGCCAGCAGCCAAGTGATTCCAGGCCAGAACACTGAAGCTTTCTTT.

V gene TRBV5-1 combines with J gene TRBJ1-5, with D perhaps matching TRBD1 (5 bases). Germline CDR1 and CDR2: SGHRS and YFSETQ. Trimming took 0 bases from V and 3 from J, leaving 7 bases between them. The CDR3 loop spans 14 amino acids. CDR3 region: CASSLAGLNQPQHF. Written as DNA, the CDR3 is TGCGCCAGCAGCTTGGCAGGGCTCAATCAGCCCCAGCATTTT.

CDR3 in amino acids: CATKWTSGYEQYF. DNA of the CDR3: TGTGCCACCAAATGGACTAGCGGCTACGAGCAGTACTTC. This chain uses TRBV28 with TRBJ2-7; 10 bases fit TRBD2. This CDR3 is 13 amino acids long. The V segment lost 10 bases and the J segment 3 bases; nucleotides outside the gene matches: 6. Germline values: CDR1 MDHEN, CDR2 SYDVKM.

This clone was detected once. The chain has TRBV2 and TRBJ2-3; 7 bases match TRBD2. The CDR3 has 15 amino acids. CDR1 is SNHLY, CDR2 FYNNEI, per germline. The V segment lost 1 base and the J segment 2 bases; nucleotides outside the gene matches: 3. CDR3 nucleotide sequence: TGTGCCAGCAGTGAAGGGGGGGACTACACAGATACGCAGTATTTT. Translating gives CASSEGGDYTDTQYF.

The chain has TRBV5-6 and TRBJ2-7; D is perhaps TRBD1 (6 bases). Germline loops: CDR1 SGHDT, CDR2 YYEEEE. Between the trimmed V and J ends, which lost 0 bases and 7 bases, there was a span of 14 bases. CDR3 length: 14 amino acids. The CDR3 spells CASSLEMGAAEQYF. CDR3 bases: TGTGCCAGCAGCTTGGAGATGGGGGCGGCGGAGCAGTACTTC.

This clone was seen just once. The CDR3 sequence is CASSLDGPGKLFF. The CDR3 region has the DNA TGTGCCAGCAGCTTAGACGGACCAGGAAAACTGTTTTTT. V and J are TRBV11-2 and TRBJ1-4, with D unresolved. V lost 0 bases and J lost 10, with 9 bases in between. The CDR3 runs to 13 residues. Looked up from germline, CDR1 is SGHAT and CDR2 is FQNNGV.

This chain links TRBV11-2 with TRBJ2-5, with 12 nucleotides matching TRBD2. V was clipped by 5 bases and J by 5 bases; unmatched bases: 9. CDR1 is SGHAT, CDR2 FQNNGV, per germline. The CDR3 has 16 residues. The CDR3 here is CASSPPSSGREETQYF. DNA of the CDR3: TGTGCCAGCAGCCCACCTTCTAGCGGGAGGGAGGAGACCCAGTACTTC.

The V call is TRBV6-5, the J call TRBJ2-7, with 7 positions matching TRBD1. CDR1 and CDR2 from the germline V gene are MNHEY and SVGAGI. The CDR3 length is 14 residues. V was pared by 5 bases and J by 3 bases, with 7 bases of the junction left unmatched. CDR3 protein: CASSVWTGGYEQYF. CDR3 coding DNA: TGTGCCAGCAGTGTATGGACAGGAGGCTACGAGCAGTACTTC.

The V gene is TRBV5-6, the J gene TRBJ2-7; D tentatively reads TRBD1 or TRBD2 (5 bases each). Trimming pared 3 bases from V and 7 bases from J, leaving 20 bases between. The CDR3 length is 15 residues. CDR1 SGHDT and CDR2 YYEEEE come from the germline V gene. The CDR3 region has the DNA TGTGCCAGCAGCTCGCCCAGGGAGAGTACGGGTGAGCAGTACTTC. It specifies CASSSPRESTGEQYF. Filled out from reference TRBV5-6 and TRBJ2-7, the complete variable domain reads DAGVTQSPTHLIKTRGQQVTLRCSPKSGHDTVSWYQQALGQGPQFIFQYYEEEERQRGNFPDRFSGHQFPNYSSELNVNALLLGDSALYLCASSSPRESTGEQYFGPGTRLTVT.

The gene calls are TRBV15 and TRBJ2-7, with 10 bases aligning to TRBD1. Germline CDR1 LNHNV, CDR2 YYDKDF (reference sequence). There are 14 residues in the CDR3. With V trimmed by 5 bases and J by 1 base, 2 bases remained unmatched. CDR3 nucleotides: TGTGCCACCAGCCCGGGACAGGGGTCCTACGAGCAGTACTTC. Its protein product is CATSPGQGSYEQYF.

The chain's CDR3 is CASSPYGRDTQYF. The CDR3, as DNA: TGTGCCAGCAGCCCCTACGGACGAGATACGCAGTATTTT. This sequence joins TRBV9 and TRBJ2-3; D remains ambiguous. Trimming stripped 4 bases from V and 5 bases from J, with 11 bases between. Germline CDR1 reads SGDLS; CDR2 reads YYNGEE. This CDR3 has 13 residues.

The chain couples TRBV7-9 to TRBJ2-1, with 10 bases identical to TRBD1. The CDR3 is made up of 16 amino acids. J gave up 7 bases and V 5 bases, and 11 bases lay outside the gene matches. CDR1 and CDR2 from the germline V gene are SEHNR and FQNEAQ (reference sequence). DNA of the CDR3: TGTGCCAGCAGCGCTACCCGGGACAGGGGAATGAATGAGCAGTTCTTC. Encoded protein: CASSATRDRGMNEQFF.

The chain joins TRBV29-1 to TRBJ2-3, with D tentatively TRBD2 (5 bases). CDR3 length: 12 amino acids. Looked up from germline, CDR1 is SQVTM and CDR2 is ANQGSEA. Trimming removed 7 bases from V and 3 bases from J, with 11 bases in between. The CDR3 here is CSALGGTDTQYF. For the CDR3, the DNA is TGCAGCGCCCTAGGAGGTACAGATACGCAGTATTTT.

The CDR3 here is CASSFEGRSLQETQYF. The CDR3 nucleotides read TGTGCCAGCAGCTTCGAAGGTCGATCACTCCAAGAGACCCAGTACTTC. The gene calls are TRBV7-3 and TRBJ2-5; D unresolved. The CDR3 covers 16 residues. Trimming removed 3 bases from V and 1 base from J, with 15 bases in between. Germline V CDR1 and CDR2: SGHTA, FQGTGA.

The chain has TRBV28 and TRBJ2-5; 8 nucleotides line up with TRBD1. The trim removed 3 bases at V and 5 bases at J, leaving 8 bases unmatched. Germline values: CDR1 MDHEN, CDR2 SYDVKM. The CDR3 sequence is 15 residues long. CDR3 sequence reads: CASSFPDRGRETQYF. The CDR3 DNA reads TGTGCCAGCAGTTTCCCCGACAGGGGACGCGAGACCCAGTACTTC.

The CDR3 here is CASSFGTQVLYGYTF. The CDR3 region has the DNA TGTGCCAGCAGTTTCGGGACCCAAGTCTTATATGGCTACACCTTC. V gene TRBV28 combines with J gene TRBJ1-2, with TRBD1 as a possible D gene (5 bases). The V gene lost 3 bases and the J gene lost 5 bases, with 16 bases spanning the gap. The CDR3 has 15 amino acids. CDR1 MDHEN and CDR2 SYDVKM come from the germline V gene.

As for this clone: The same CDR3 can be traced to other DNA sequences in this sample. V and J are TRBV9 and TRBJ2-7, with 8 bases matching TRBD2. The V gene's germline CDR1 is SGDLS and CDR2 YYNGEE. V trimming: 4 bases; J trimming: 2 bases; junction bases outside the gene matches: 5. This CDR3 region has 14 residues. The CDR3 spells CASSPGTRTYEQYF. CDR3 DNA sequence: TGTGCCAGCAGCCCCGGGACTAGAACCTACGAGCAGTACTTC.

The V call is TRBV6-1, the J call TRBJ2-3; tentatively, D is TRBD1 (7 bases). V shed 1 base and J shed 7 bases, with 18 bases lying between them. The CDR3 is 16 residues long. Germline CDR1 MNHNS, CDR2 SASEGT. The CDR3 region is CASSEVARGASNTQYF. Written as DNA, the CDR3 is TGTGCCAGCAGTGAAGTGGCCAGGGGGGCTTCCAATACGCAGTATTTT.

The chain employs TRBV19 and TRBJ1-5; no definite D call. V was trimmed by 9 bases and J by 0 bases, leaving 18 bases between them. CDR1 LNHDA and CDR2 SQIVND come from the germline V gene (reference sequence). This CDR3 comprises 16 residues. The CDR3 protein is CASRTAAAYSNQPQHF. Here the CDR3 DNA reads TGTGCCAGCCGGACGGCCGCCGCTTATAGCAATCAGCCCCAGCATTTT.